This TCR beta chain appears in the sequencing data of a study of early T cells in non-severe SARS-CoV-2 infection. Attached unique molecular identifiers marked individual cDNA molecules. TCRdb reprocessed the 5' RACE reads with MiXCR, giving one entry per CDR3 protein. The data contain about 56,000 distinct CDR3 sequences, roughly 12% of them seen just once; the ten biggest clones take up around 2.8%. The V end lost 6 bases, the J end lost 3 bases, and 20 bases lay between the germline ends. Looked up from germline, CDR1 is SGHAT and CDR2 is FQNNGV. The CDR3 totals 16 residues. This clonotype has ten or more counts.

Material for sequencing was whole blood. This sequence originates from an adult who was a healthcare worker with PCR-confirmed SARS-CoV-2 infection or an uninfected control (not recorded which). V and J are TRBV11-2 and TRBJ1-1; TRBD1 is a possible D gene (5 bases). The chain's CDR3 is CASSSGLGLGDTEAFF. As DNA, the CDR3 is TGTGCCAGCAGTTCTGGATTGGGGCTGGGGGACACTGAAGCTTTCTTT.